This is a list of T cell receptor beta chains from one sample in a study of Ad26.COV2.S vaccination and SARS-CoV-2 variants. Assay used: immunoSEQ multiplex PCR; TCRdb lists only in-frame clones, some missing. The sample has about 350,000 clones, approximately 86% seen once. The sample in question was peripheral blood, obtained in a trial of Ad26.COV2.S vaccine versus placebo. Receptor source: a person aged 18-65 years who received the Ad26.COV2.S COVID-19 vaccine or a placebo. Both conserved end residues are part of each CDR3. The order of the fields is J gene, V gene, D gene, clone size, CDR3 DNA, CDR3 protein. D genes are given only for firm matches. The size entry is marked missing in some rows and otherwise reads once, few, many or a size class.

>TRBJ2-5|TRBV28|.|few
TGTGCCAGCAGTTTTAAGGGGTCGTGGCAAGAGACCCAGTACTTC
CASSFKGSWQETQYF
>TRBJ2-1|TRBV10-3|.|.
TGTGCCATCGGGGGCGTAGGTAATGAGCAGTTCTTC
CAIGGVGNEQFF
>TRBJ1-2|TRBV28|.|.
TGTGCCAGCAGCCTAGGGGCGAGGACCCGCTATGGCTACACCTTC
CASSLGARTRYGYTF
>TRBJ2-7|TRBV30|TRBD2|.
TGTGCCTGGGACATGGGGACTAGCCACTACGAGCAGTACTTC
CAWDMGTSHYEQYF
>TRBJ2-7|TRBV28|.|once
TGTGCCAGCAGACAGTTCTACGAGCAGTACTTC
CASRQFYEQYF
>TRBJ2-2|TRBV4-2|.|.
TGTGCCAGCAGCCAAGTCCCGAGCACCGGGGAGCTGTTTTTT
CASSQVPSTGELFF
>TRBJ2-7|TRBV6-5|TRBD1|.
TGTGCCAGCAGTTACTCTGGACAGGTCGGGGAGCAGTACTTC
CASSYSGQVGEQYF
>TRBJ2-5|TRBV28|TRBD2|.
TGTGCCAGCCGCAACGTGGGGGGGAGAGAGACCCAGTACTTC
CASRNVGGRETQYF
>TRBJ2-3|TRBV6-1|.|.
TGTGCCAGCAGTGAAGAGCGGAACACAGATACGCAGTATTTT
CASSEERNTDTQYF
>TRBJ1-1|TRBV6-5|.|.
TGTGCCAGCAAGGACAGACTTAGTAACACTGAAGCTTTCTTT
CASKDRLSNTEAFF
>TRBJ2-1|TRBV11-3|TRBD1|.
TGTGCCAGCAGCTTAGATACAGGGGGCAATCACAATGAGCAGTTCTTC
CASSLDTGGNHNEQFF
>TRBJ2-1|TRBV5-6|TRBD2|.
TGTGCCAGCAGCCTCGGGGGGGAGCAGTTCTTC
CASSLGGEQFF
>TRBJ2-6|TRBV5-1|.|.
TGCGCCAGCAGCTTGGGTGGCAGGAGCTCTGGGGCCAACGTCCTGACTTTC
CASSLGGRSSGANVLTF
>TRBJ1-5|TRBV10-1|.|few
TGCGCCAGCAGTGATATGAGGGAATCGCCCCAGCATTTT
CASSDMRESPQHF
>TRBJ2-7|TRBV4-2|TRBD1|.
TGTGCCAGCAGCCGTTACAGGGGCCCCCAACCCAACTACGAGCAGTACTTC
CASSRYRGPQPNYEQYF
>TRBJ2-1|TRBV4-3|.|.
TGCGCCAGCAGCCAAGTTCGGGGGCCTTACCAATATGAGCAGTTCTTC
CASSQVRGPYQYEQFF
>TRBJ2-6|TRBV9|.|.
TGTGCCAGCAGCGTACGACCAGGGGACTCTGGGGCCAACGTCCTGACTTTC
CASSVRPGDSGANVLTF
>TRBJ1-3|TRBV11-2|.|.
TGTGCCAGCAGCTTACAGGCAGTCCTTGGAAACACCATATATTTT
CASSLQAVLGNTIYF
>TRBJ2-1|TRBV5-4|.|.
TGTGCCAGTCAAACGGCTGGGGGTTCCTACAATGAGCAGTTCTTC
CASQTAGGSYNEQFF
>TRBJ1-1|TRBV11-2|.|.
TGTGCCAGCAGCTTAGGACAAGCCACTGAAGCTTTCTTT
CASSLGQATEAFF
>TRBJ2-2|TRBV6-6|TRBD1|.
TGTGCCAGCAGTTACCCCACAGGGGCCGACACCGGGGAGCTGTTTTTT
CASSYPTGADTGELFF
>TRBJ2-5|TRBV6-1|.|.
TGTGCCAGCAGTGAACATGCGGGGGCAGAGGAGACCCAGTACTTC
CASSEHAGAEETQYF
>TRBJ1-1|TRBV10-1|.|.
TGCGCCAGCAGTGATAATCAGGCGGGCACTGAAGCTTTCTTT
CASSDNQAGTEAFF
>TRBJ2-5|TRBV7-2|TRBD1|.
TGTGCCAGCAGCTCAAGACAGGGGTGGGAGACCCAGTACTTC
CASSSRQGWETQYF
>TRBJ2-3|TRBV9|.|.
TGTGCCAGCAGCGTGACAGTTAGCACAGATACGCAGTATTTT
CASSVTVSTDTQYF
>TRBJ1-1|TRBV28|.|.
TGTGCCAGCACCACGTCCGGGGGGAGGAACACTGAAGCTTTCTTT
CASTTSGGRNTEAFF
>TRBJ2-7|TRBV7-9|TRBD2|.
TGTGCCAGCAGCTTAGCGCTAAGGACTAGCGGTTCCTACGAGCAGTACTTC
CASSLALRTSGSYEQYF
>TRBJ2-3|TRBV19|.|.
TGTGCCAGTAGTATAGGAACAGATACGCAGTATTTT
CASSIGTDTQYF